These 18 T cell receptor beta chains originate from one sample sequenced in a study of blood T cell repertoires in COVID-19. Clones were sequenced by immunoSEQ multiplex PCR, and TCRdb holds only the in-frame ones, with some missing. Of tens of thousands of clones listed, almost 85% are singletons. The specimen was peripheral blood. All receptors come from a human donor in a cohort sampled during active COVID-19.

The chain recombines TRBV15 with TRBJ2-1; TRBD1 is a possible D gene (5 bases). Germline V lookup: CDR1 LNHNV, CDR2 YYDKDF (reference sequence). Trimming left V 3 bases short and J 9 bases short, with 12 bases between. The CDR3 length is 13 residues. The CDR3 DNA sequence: TGTGCCACCAGCAGGGAATATAGGGGTGAGCAGTTCTTC. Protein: CATSREYRGEQFF.

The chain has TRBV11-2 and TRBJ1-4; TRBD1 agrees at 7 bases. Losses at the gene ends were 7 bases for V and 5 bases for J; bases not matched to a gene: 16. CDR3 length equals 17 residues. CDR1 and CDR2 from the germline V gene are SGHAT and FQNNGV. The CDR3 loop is CASTGGMRDSINEKLFF. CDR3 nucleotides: TGTGCCAGCACTGGGGGTATGAGGGACAGCATAAATGAAAAACTGTTTTTT.

The DNA for the CDR3 is TGCAGCGTTGTCCCCAGGGCACCTATTAGCACAGATACGCAGTATTTT. It is translated as CSVVPRAPISTDTQYF. J is TRBJ2-3 and V is TRBV29-1; the D gene is possibly TRBD1 (5 bases). V was clipped by 4 bases and J by 0 bases, with 17 bases between them. Germline assignment: CDR1 SQVTM and CDR2 ANQGSEA. The CDR3 extends over 16 amino acids.

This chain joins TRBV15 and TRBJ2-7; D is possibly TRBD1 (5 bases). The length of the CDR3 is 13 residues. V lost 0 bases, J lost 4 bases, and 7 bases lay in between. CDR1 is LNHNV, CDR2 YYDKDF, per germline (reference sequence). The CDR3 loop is CATSREGRYEQYF. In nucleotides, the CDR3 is TGTGCCACCAGCAGAGAGGGGCGGTACGAGCAGTACTTC.

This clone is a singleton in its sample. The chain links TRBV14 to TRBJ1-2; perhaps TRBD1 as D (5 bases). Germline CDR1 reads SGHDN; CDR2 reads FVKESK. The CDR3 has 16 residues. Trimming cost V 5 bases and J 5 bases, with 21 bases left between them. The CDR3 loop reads CASSTVGTGVWYGYTF. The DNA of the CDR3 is TGTGCCAGCAGCACTGTGGGGACGGGGGTTTGGTATGGCTACACCTTC.

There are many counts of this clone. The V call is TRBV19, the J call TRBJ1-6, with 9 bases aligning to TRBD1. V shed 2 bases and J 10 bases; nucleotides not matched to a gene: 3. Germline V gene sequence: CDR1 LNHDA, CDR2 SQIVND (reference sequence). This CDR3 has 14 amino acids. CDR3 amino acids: CASSITGGESPLHF. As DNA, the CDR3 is TGTGCCAGTAGTATAACAGGGGGCGAATCACCCCTCCACTTT. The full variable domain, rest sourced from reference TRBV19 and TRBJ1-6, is DGGITQSPKYLFRKEGQNVTLSCEQNLNHDAMYWYRQDPGQGLRLIYYSQIVNDFQKGDIAEGYSVSREKKESFPLTVTSAQKNPTAFYLCASSITGGESPLHFGNGTRLTVT.

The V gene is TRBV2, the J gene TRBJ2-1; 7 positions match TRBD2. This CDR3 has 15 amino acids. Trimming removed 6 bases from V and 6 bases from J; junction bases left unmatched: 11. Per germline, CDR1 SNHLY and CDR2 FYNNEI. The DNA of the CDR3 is TGTGCCAGCAGATCCAGTACGGGGGGACCCAATGAGCAGTTCTTC. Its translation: CASRSSTGGPNEQFF.

CDR3 region: CASSLSGTGLSEQFF. Here the CDR3 DNA reads TGTGCCAGCAGCTTGTCCGGGACAGGTCTCAGTGAGCAGTTCTTC. V is TRBV5-4 and J is TRBJ2-1, with 8 bases aligning to TRBD1. Per the germline V gene, CDR1 is SGHNT and CDR2 is YYREEE (reference sequence). The CDR3 runs 15 residues. With V trimmed by 1 base and J by 9 bases, 9 bases remained unmatched.

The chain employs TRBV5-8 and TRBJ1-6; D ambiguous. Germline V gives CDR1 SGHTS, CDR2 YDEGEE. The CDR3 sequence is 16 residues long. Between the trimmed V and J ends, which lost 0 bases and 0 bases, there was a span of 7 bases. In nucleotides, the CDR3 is TGTGCCAGCAGCTTGGCCAAGAGCTCCTATAATTCACCCCTCCACTTT. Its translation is CASSLAKSSYNSPLHF.

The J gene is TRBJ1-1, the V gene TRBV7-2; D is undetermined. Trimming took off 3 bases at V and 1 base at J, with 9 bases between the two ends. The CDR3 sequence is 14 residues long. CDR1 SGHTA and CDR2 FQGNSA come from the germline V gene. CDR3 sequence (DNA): TGTGCCAGCAGCTTTGGGCAGGAGAACACTGAAGCTTTCTTT. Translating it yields CASSFGQENTEAFF.

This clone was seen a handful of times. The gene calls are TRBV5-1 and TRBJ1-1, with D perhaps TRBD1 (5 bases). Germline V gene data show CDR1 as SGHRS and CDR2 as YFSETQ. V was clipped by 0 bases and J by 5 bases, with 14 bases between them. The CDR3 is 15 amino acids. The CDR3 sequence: CASSLETPGRTEAFF. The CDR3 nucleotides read TGCGCCAGCAGCTTGGAAACCCCAGGGAGGACTGAAGCTTTCTTT.

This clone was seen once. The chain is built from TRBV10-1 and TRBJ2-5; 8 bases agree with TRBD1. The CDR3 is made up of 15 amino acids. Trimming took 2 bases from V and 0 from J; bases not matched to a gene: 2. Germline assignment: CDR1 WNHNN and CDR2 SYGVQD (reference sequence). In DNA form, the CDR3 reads TGCGCCAGCAGTGAGGGACAGGGAAACCAAGAGACCCAGTACTTC. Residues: CASSEGQGNQETQYF.

The CDR3 DNA reads TGCGCCAGCAGCTTGGCGGGCGGGGCAACCACAGATACGCAGTATTTT. It encodes CASSLAGGATTDTQYF. This chain uses TRBV5-1 with TRBJ2-3; TRBD2 is a possible D gene (6 bases). The germline V gene encodes CDR1 SGHRS and CDR2 YFSETQ. The CDR3 contains 16 residues. Trimming removed 0 bases at V and 2 bases at J, with 13 bases between.

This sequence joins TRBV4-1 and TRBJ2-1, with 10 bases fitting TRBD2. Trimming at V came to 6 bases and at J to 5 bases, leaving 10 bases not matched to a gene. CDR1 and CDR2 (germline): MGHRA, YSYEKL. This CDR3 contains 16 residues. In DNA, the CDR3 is TGCGCCAGCAGACTACAGGGGACTAGCGCCAACAATGAGCAGTTCTTC. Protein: CASRLQGTSANNEQFF.

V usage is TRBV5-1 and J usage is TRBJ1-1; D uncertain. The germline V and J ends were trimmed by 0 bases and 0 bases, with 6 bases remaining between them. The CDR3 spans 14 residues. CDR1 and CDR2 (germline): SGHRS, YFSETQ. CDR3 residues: CASSLAGMNTEAFF. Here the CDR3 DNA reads TGCGCCAGCAGCTTGGCGGGGATGAACACTGAAGCTTTCTTT.

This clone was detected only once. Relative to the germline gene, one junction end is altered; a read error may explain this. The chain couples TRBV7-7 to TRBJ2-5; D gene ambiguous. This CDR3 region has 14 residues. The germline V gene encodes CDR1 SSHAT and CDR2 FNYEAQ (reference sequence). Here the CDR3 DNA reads TGTGCTAGCAGCTTAGTAGCCAGCCAAGAGACCCAGTACTTC. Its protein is CASSLVASQETQYF. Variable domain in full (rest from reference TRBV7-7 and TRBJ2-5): GAGVSQSPRYKVTKRGQDVTLRCDPISSHATLYWYQQALGQGPEFLTYFNYEAQPDKSGLPSDRFSAERPEGSISTLTIQRTEQRDSAMYRCASSLVASQETQYFGPGTRLLVL.

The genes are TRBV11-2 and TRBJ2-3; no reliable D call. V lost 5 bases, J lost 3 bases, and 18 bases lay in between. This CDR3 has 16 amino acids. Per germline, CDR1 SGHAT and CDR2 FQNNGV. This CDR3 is CASSPGAGLTTDTQYF. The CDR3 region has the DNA TGTGCCAGCAGCCCCGGTGCTGGGCTCACAACAGATACGCAGTATTTT.

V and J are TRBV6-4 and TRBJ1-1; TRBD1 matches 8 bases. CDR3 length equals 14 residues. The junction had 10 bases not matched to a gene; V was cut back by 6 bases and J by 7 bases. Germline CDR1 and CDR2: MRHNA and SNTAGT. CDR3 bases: TGTGCCAGCAGCCGCGACAGGGGTGAAAGTGAAGCTTTCTTT. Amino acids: CASSRDRGESEAFF.